This TCR beta chain was sequenced in a study of blood T cells in healthy people across ages. Study context: Per two T cells, template switching captured roughly one barcoded beta molecule.

Per sample, extraction of total RNA gave at least 6 micrograms in every case. About this clonotype: Its target is unknown.

Study results and caveats: TCR beta diversity, measured per million T cells, fell in a roughly linear way with age.

Trimming cost V 5 bases and J 8 bases, with 13 bases left between them. This CDR3 contains 13 residues. Germline-derived CDR1 and CDR2 are SEHNR and FQNEAQ (reference sequence). A J-beta primer mix and a sample-barcoded 5' primer were used in a second PCR of roughly 7 to 12 cycles. Sequencing of every sample gave 2.5 million or more CDR3-containing paired-end reads. Each CDR3 protein is one row after TCRdb ran MiXCR on the 5' RACE reads. There are fewer than 1.5 million distinct CDR3 sequences in the sample; about 43% occur only once, and approximately 7.9% lies in the top ten. V and J are TRBV7-9 and TRBJ2-1; D uncertain. The sequence was obtained from a woman in her late teens or twenties in good health. The sample was blood. The CDR3 nucleotides read TGTGCCAGCAGCATCCTAAAGTTCGATGAGCAGTTCTTC. Protein product: CASSILKFDEQFF.